This T cell receptor (beta chain) was retrieved from a study of immune cell composition in non-small cell lung cancer. About the study: Histologic subtype was mainly adenocarcinoma or squamous cell carcinoma.

Sequenced by immunoSEQ multiplex PCR; TCRdb stores in-frame clones only, minus some. The data contain 15,000 or so clones, about 69% of them singletons. On this clone: Its antigen is undetermined.

Template was genomic DNA from frozen, unsorted single-cell suspensions. Germline V gene sequence: CDR1 ENHRY, CDR2 SYGVKD. The CDR3 runs to 13 residues. V was clipped by 11 bases and J by 3 bases; unmatched bases: 9. Study-wide results and limits: Tumour TCR-beta clonality was not significantly tied to smoking pack-years. Dominant in vivo tumour-associated clones were not shown to share tumour-reactive sequences.

The sequenced sample consisted of lung tumor tissue. This rearrangement joins TRBV10-3 to TRBJ2-5; TRBD1 matches 7 bases. The receptor was isolated from a human donor with non-small cell lung cancer. This CDR3 is CASWGTGEETQYF. The CDR3 DNA reads as TGTGCCTCCTGGGGTACAGGGGAAGAGACCCAGTACTTC.